The 28 T cell receptor beta chains listed next were all sequenced from one sample in a study of T cells in Graves' hyperthyroidism and ophthalmopathy (dated by TCRdb to the late 2010s). Receptors were amplified or captured by multiplex PCR. Sequencing relied on an Illumina HiSeq 2000. TCR beta CDR3 regions were amplified from RNA transcripts. The first round of RT-PCR for the TCR CDR3 was performed with the HTBI primer set and the Qiagen OneStep RT-PCR kit. TCRdb passed the public sequencing reads through fastp at Q25 and MiXCR, retaining productive beta sequences. Each entry is one CDR3 protein sequence, shown with its most common DNA and genes. The sample table shows around 300,000 distinct CDR3 sequences, and roughly an eighth are seen once. Roughly 7.7% of the sample is held by the ten biggest clonotypes. The sequencing input was blood. The receptors were gathered from a woman in her forties with Graves' hyperthyroidism.

This clonotype was recorded many times. The V call is TRBV6-1, the J call TRBJ1-2; D unresolved. V lost 1 base to trimming and J lost 3 bases, with 9 bases between them. Germline lookup yields CDR1 MNHNS and CDR2 SASEGT. The CDR3 extends over 14 amino acids. Here the CDR3 DNA reads TGTGCCAGCAGTGAAGGGGAGGCTGACTATGGCTACACCTTC. Its translation is CASSEGEADYGYTF.

This clonotype was recorded at least ten times. The rearrangement joins TRBV3-1 to TRBJ2-7; TRBD2 is a possible D gene (6 bases). Germline assignment: CDR1 LGHDT and CDR2 YNNKEL (reference sequence). The V and J ends lost 4 bases and 6 bases respectively, with 16 bases between them. The CDR3 extends over 14 amino acids. CDR3 amino acids: CASSRGVELAEQYF. DNA for the CDR3: TGTGCCAGCAGCCGAGGAGTCGAACTAGCCGAGCAGTACTTC.

This clonotype has at least ten counts. The chain recombines TRBV29-1 with TRBJ2-1; TRBD2 might be the D (6 bases). In germline, CDR1 is SQVTM, CDR2 ANQGSEA. This CDR3 has 14 amino acids. V lost 1 base and J lost 5, with 12 bases in between. CDR3: CSVEVLAWHNEQFF. In DNA form, the CDR3 reads TGCAGCGTTGAAGTCCTAGCGTGGCACAATGAGCAGTTCTTC.

This clonotype was found a few times. The V gene is TRBV7-2, the J gene TRBJ2-7; D perhaps matches TRBD2 (7 bases). Per the germline V gene, CDR1 is SGHTA and CDR2 is FQGNSA. Between the trimmed V and J ends, which lost 3 bases and 6 bases, there was a span of 15 bases. There are 14 residues in the CDR3. CDR3 residues: CASSLGGRQGEQYF. DNA of the CDR3: TGTGCCAGCAGCTTGGGGGGGCGGCAAGGCGAGCAGTACTTC.

Many counts were recorded for this clonotype. The rearrangement uses TRBV20-1 and TRBJ2-3, with 8 bases fitting TRBD2. CDR1 DFQATT and CDR2 SNEGSKA come from the germline V gene (reference sequence). The CDR3 loop spans 15 amino acids. Trimming at V came to 6 bases and at J to 1 base, leaving 9 bases not matched to a gene. The CDR3 DNA is TGCAGTGCATCCCGGGGGGGCGCGGGCACAGATACGCAGTATTTT. This gives the protein CSASRGGAGTDTQYF.

CDR3 bases: TGTGCCAGCAGTTTACCCCATAGAGGGTCCGATGAGCAGTTCTTC. Translation gives CASSLPHRGSDEQFF. The chain couples TRBV27 to TRBJ2-1; perhaps TRBD2 as D (5 bases). The V end lost 2 bases, the J end lost 8 bases, and 16 bases lay between the germline ends. CDR3 length: 15 amino acids. Germline values: CDR1 MNHEY, CDR2 SMNVEV (reference sequence).

This clonotype was picked up many times. The chain combines TRBV20-1 with TRBJ1-1; D is unresolved. The V gene lost 3 bases and the J gene lost 1 base, with 15 bases spanning the gap. The CDR3 covers 15 residues. Germline CDR1 reads DFQATT; CDR2 reads SNEGSKA (reference sequence). The CDR3 DNA reads as TGCAGTGCTAGCAACTCCCGCCCGGCGAACACTGAAGCTTTCTTT. It codes for CSASNSRPANTEAFF.

This clonotype was recorded at least ten times. The chain uses TRBV20-1 and TRBJ1-2; maybe TRBD1 (6 bases). V was clipped by 3 bases and J by 2 bases, with 16 bases between them. CDR3 length: 15 amino acids. Looked up from germline, CDR1 is DFQATT and CDR2 is SNEGSKA (reference sequence). CDR3 DNA: TGCAGTGCTAGTGCACAGGGATTAGGGAACTATGGCTACACCTTC. It encodes CSASAQGLGNYGYTF.

This clonotype showed up many times. The rearrangement links TRBV12-3 or TRBV12-4 to TRBJ1-6, with 11 bases fitting TRBD1. V was pared by 4 bases and J by 10 bases, with 6 bases of the junction left unmatched. CDR3 length: 15 amino acids. The CDR3 region is CASSSDRGLGSPLHF. DNA of the CDR3: TGTGCCAGCAGTTCGGACAGGGGGCTCGGGTCACCCCTCCACTTT.

At least ten counts were recorded for this clonotype. V usage is TRBV27 and J usage is TRBJ1-4; tentatively, D is TRBD1 (6 bases). Germline CDR1 is MNHEY and CDR2 is SMNVEV (reference sequence). The length of the CDR3 is 16 residues. V was clipped by 4 bases and J by 10 bases, with 22 bases between them. The CDR3 sequence: CASSSRDTRLSGKLFF. The DNA of the CDR3 is TGTGCCAGCAGTTCCCGGGACACCCGTTTGTCAGGAAAACTGTTTTTT.

This clonotype came up a few times. This rearrangement joins TRBV19 to TRBJ2-3, with D unclear. Germline CDR1 reads LNHDA; CDR2 reads SQIVND (reference sequence). The CDR3 sequence is 14 residues long. V gave up 7 bases and J gave up 4 bases, with 15 bases separating them. CDR3 DNA sequence: TGTGCCAGTAAGGTTCAAGCGAGCGCAGATACGCAGTATTTT. Encoded protein: CASKVQASADTQYF.

At least ten counts were recorded for this clonotype. This sequence joins TRBV24-1 and TRBJ2-3; D gene ambiguous. CDR1 KGHDR and CDR2 SFDVKD come from the germline V gene. V was shortened by 4 bases and J by 2 bases, with 9 bases between the two germline ends. This CDR3 is built from 14 residues. Here the CDR3 reads CATSEDRVTDTQYF. The CDR3 nucleotides are TGTGCCACCAGTGAGGACCGTGTCACAGATACGCAGTATTTT.

This clonotype was counted many times. The chain is built from TRBV27 and TRBJ1-2; D uncertain. This CDR3 spans 14 amino acids. Germline V CDR1 and CDR2: MNHEY, SMNVEV (reference sequence). Trimming shortened V by 0 bases and J by 4 bases, and 9 bases separated the two germline ends. The CDR3 loop is CASSLSRDIYGYTF. The CDR3 DNA reads TGTGCCAGCAGTTTATCGCGGGATATCTATGGCTACACCTTC.

Notes on this clonotype: This may come from a read error, since a much larger clone is one base off. This chain joins TRBV5-6 and TRBJ1-4; weak D call: TRBD1 (6 bases). CDR1 is SGHDT, CDR2 YYEEEE, per germline. This CDR3 is 14 amino acids long. Here the CDR3 DNA reads TGTGCCCGCAGTTTCCCGGGACACGATGAAAAACTGTTTTTT. Amino acids: CARSFPGHDEKLFF.

The J gene is TRBJ1-1, the V gene TRBV6-2 or TRBV6-3, with D perhaps matching TRBD1 (6 bases). The CDR3 length is 16 residues. CDR1 and CDR2 (germline): MNHEY, SVGEGT. Trimming removed 2 bases at V and 3 bases at J, with 16 bases between. CDR3: CASSYGGGAGDTEAFF. In DNA form, the CDR3 reads TGTGCCAGCAGTTACGGGGGGGGGGCAGGGGACACTGAAGCTTTCTTT.

This clonotype came up many times. The V gene is TRBV2, the J gene TRBJ1-1; no clear D. Trimming stripped 7 bases from V and 5 bases from J, with 14 bases between. The CDR3 totals 13 residues. Germline CDR1 reads SNHLY; CDR2 reads FYNNEI. The CDR3 nucleotides are TGTGCCAGCAAAGAGACGCGCTCAACTGAAGCTTTCTTT. Translated, it gives CASKETRSTEAFF.

This clonotype was detected ten times or more. The chain carries TRBV3-1 and TRBJ1-1; no reliable D call. The germline gives CDR1 LGHDT, CDR2 YNNKEL (reference sequence). The germline V and J ends were trimmed by 1 base and 2 bases, with 14 bases remaining between them. The CDR3 extends over 16 amino acids. CDR3 DNA: TGTGCCAGCAGCCAAGGTATGGGTGGTGGTAACACTGAAGCTTTCTTT. It translates to CASSQGMGGGNTEAFF. Full variable domain (remainder filled in from reference TRBV3-1 and TRBJ1-1): DTAVSQTPKYLVTQMGNDKSIKCEQNLGHDTMYWYKQDSKKFLKIMFSYNNKELIINETVPNRFSPKSPDKAHLNLHINSLELGDSAVYFCASSQGMGGGNTEAFFGQGTRLTVV.

In this sample, this clonotype turned up many times. This rearrangement joins TRBV12-3 or TRBV12-4 to TRBJ1-4; 9 nucleotides match TRBD1. V lost 5 bases and J lost 4; bases outside the gene matches: 2. This CDR3 spans 14 amino acids. The chain's CDR3 is CASSMDRGNEKLFF. The CDR3 DNA is TGTGCCAGCAGTATGGACAGGGGTAATGAAAAACTGTTTTTT.

As to this clonotype: Possible read error: a much larger clone is one base away. The gene calls are TRBV3-1 and TRBJ2-1; 8 bases line up with TRBD2. The CDR3 sequence is 16 residues long. CDR1 LGHDT and CDR2 YNNKEL come from the germline V gene (reference sequence). The CDR3 is CAGSLTPGLVMNEQFF. Written as DNA, the CDR3 is TGTGCCGGCAGTCTTACTCCGGGACTAGTTATGAATGAGCAGTTCTTC.

This clonotype has more than one count but fewer than ten. CDR3 sequence (DNA): TGTGCCAGCAGCTTATACAGGGAAGGAGCTTTCTTT. As protein: CASSLYREGAFF. The V gene is TRBV11-2, the J gene TRBJ1-1, with D possibly matching TRBD1 (6 bases). This CDR3 has 12 residues. Germline CDR1 and CDR2: SGHAT and FQNNGV. V dropped 2 bases and J dropped 10 bases, with 11 bases sitting between them.

There are many counts of this clonotype. The V call is TRBV3-1, the J call TRBJ1-2, with 8 positions matching TRBD1. Trimming removed 4 bases from V and 8 bases from J; junction bases left unmatched: 6. Per germline, CDR1 LGHDT and CDR2 YNNKEL (reference sequence). This CDR3 region has 13 residues. The CDR3 DNA reads as TGTGCCAGCAGCCCGCGGACAGGGCGCGGCTACACCTTC. Amino acids: CASSPRTGRGYTF.

This clonotype was seen many times. The CDR3 protein is CSVEEGGYTF. CDR3 nucleotides: TGCAGCGTTGAAGAAGGCGGCTACACCTTC. The chain joins TRBV29-1 to TRBJ1-2; D gene uncertain. The CDR3 spans 10 residues. CDR1 and CDR2 from the germline V gene are SQVTM and ANQGSEA. V shed 0 bases and J shed 8 bases, with 4 bases lying between them.

The table lists this clonotype with many counts. The genes are TRBV6-1 and TRBJ1-1; a weak D match, TRBD1 (5 bases). The CDR3 spans 13 residues. The V and J ends lost 7 bases and 6 bases respectively, with 15 bases between them. Germline CDR1 reads MNHNS; CDR2 reads SASEGT. CDR3: CASIGVSGAEAFF. The CDR3 bases are TGTGCCAGCATAGGGGTTTCGGGCGCTGAAGCTTTCTTT.

This clonotype came up a few times. V gene TRBV7-9 combines with J gene TRBJ1-3, with 9 bases fitting TRBD1. Germline CDR1 SEHNR, CDR2 FQNEAQ (reference sequence). The trim removed 1 base at V and 0 bases at J, leaving 7 bases unmatched. This CDR3 is built from 18 residues. The CDR3 DNA reads as TGTGCCAGCAGCTTAGACCCGGGACAGGGTAGCTCTGGAAACACCATATATTTT. Translated: CASSLDPGQGSSGNTIYF.

This chain links TRBV7-2 with TRBJ2-1; 9 bases align to TRBD2. V lost 5 bases and J lost 8; bases outside the gene matches: 10. The CDR3 spans 15 residues. Germline lookup yields CDR1 SGHTA and CDR2 FQGNSA. The DNA for the CDR3 is TGTGCCAGCAGCCCCGGCGCGGGAGGGCCGGATGAGCAGTTCTTC. Its protein is CASSPGAGGPDEQFF.

This clonotype was detected many times. This chain links TRBV2 with TRBJ2-1; D might be TRBD2 (5 bases). Germline V gene data show CDR1 as SNHLY and CDR2 as FYNNEI. CDR3 size: 14 residues. Trimming shortened V by 2 bases and J by 9 bases, and 14 bases separated the two germline ends. DNA of the CDR3: TGTGCCAGCAGTGAATTGGTGGGCGGAGGTGAGCAGTTCTTC. Translating gives CASSELVGGGEQFF.

This clonotype has at least ten counts. The rearrangement links TRBV3-1 to TRBJ2-7; 9 bases fit TRBD1. The CDR3 contains 15 residues. V lost 0 bases to trimming and J lost 3 bases; unmatched junction nucleotides: 3. Germline CDR1 is LGHDT and CDR2 is YNNKEL (reference sequence). Written as DNA, the CDR3 is TGTGCCAGCAGCCAAGATGACAGGGGGAACTACGAGCAGTACTTC. Translating gives CASSQDDRGNYEQYF.

This clonotype was found a few times. The chain is built from TRBV13 and TRBJ2-7; a possible D gene is TRBD1 (5 bases). Germline V gene data show CDR1 as PRHDT and CDR2 as FYEKMQ (reference sequence). CDR3 length equals 13 residues. Trimming stripped 4 bases from V and 3 bases from J, with 10 bases between. This CDR3 reads CASSSYQGYEQYF. The DNA for the CDR3 is TGTGCCAGCAGCTCGTACCAGGGCTACGAGCAGTACTTC.